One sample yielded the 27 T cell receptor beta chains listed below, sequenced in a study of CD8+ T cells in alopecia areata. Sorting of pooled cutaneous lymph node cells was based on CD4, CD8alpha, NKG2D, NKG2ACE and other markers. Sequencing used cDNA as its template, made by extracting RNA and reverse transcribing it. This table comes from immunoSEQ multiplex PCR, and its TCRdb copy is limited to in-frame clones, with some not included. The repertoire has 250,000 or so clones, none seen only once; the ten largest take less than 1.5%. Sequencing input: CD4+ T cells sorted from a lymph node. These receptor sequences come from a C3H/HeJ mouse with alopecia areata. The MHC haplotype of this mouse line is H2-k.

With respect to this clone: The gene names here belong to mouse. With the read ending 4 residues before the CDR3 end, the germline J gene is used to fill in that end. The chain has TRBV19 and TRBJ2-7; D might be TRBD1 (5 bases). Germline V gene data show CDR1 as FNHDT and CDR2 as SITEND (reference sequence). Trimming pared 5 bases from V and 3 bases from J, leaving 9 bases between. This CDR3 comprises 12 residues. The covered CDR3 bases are TGTGCCAGCAGCTCAGGGATCTAT. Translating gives CASSSGIY. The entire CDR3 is CASSSGIYEQYF.

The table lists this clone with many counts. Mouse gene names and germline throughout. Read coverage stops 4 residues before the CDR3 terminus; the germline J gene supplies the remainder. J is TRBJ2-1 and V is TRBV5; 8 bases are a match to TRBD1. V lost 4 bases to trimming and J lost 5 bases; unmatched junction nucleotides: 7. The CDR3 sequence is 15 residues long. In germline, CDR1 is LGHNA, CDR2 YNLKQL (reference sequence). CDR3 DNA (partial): TGTGCCAGCAGCCCCCGACAGGGGCTGGATGCT. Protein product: CASSPRQGLDA. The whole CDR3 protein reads CASSPRQGLDAEQFF.

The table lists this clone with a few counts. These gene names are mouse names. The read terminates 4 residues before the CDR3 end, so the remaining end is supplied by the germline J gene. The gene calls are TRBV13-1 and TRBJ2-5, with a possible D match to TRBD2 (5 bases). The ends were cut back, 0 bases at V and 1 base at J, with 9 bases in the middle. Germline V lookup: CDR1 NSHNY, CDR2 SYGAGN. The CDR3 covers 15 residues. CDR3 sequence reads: CASSDGGGDQDTQYF. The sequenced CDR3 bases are TGTGCCAGCAGTGATGGAGGTGGGGACCAAGAC.

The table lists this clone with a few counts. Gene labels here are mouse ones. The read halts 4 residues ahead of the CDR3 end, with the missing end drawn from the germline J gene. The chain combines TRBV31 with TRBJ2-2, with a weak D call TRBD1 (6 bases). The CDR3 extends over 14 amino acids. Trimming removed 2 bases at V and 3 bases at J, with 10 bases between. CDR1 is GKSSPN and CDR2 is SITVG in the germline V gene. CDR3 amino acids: CAWSRAGDTGQLYF. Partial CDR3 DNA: TGTGCCTGGAGTAGGGCAGGGGACACCGGG.

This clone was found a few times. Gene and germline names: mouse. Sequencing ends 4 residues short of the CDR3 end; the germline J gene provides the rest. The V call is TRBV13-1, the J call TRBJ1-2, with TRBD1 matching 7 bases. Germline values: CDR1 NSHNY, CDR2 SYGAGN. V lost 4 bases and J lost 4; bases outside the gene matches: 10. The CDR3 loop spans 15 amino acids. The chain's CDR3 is CASSSLRDRFSDYTF. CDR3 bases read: TGTGCCAGCAGTTCCCTCCGGGACAGATTCTCC.

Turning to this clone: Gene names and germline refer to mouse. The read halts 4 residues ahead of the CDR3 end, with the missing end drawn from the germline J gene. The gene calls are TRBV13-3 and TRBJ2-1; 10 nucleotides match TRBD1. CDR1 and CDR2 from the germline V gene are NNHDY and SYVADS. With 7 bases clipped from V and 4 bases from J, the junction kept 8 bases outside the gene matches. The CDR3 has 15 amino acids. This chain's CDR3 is CASRRPGQGYAEQFF. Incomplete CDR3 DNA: TGTGCCAGCCGGAGGCCGGGACAGGGGTATGCT.

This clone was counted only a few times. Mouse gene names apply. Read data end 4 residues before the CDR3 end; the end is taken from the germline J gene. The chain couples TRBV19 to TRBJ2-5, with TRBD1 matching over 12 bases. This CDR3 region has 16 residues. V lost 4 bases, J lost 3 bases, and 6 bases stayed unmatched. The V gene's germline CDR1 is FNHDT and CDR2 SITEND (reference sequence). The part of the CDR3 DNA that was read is TGTGCCAGCAGTCCTCGGGACAGGGGGCTTCAAGAC. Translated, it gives CASSPRDRGLQD. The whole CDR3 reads CASSPRDRGLQDTQYF.

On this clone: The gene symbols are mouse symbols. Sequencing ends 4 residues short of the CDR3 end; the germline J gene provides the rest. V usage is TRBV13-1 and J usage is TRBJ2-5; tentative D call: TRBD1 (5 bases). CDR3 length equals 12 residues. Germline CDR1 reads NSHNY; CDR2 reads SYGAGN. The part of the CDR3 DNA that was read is TGTGCCAGCAGTCAGGGAGGAGAC. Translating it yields CASSQGGD. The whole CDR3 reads CASSQGGDTQYF.

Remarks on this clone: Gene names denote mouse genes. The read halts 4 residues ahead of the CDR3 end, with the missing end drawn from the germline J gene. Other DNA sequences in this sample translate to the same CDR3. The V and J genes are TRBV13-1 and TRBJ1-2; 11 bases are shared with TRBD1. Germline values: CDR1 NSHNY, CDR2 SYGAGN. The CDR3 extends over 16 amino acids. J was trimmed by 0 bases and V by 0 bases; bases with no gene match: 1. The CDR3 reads CASSDAGQGANSDYTF. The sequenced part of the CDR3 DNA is TGTGCCAGCAGTGATGCGGGACAGGGGGCAAACTCC.

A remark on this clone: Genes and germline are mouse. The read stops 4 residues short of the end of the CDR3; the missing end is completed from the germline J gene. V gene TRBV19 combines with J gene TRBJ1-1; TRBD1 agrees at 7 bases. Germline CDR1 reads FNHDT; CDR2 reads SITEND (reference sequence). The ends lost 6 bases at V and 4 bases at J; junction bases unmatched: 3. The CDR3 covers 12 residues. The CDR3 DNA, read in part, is TGTGCCAGCAACAGGGGACGCACA. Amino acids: CASNRGRT. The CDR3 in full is CASNRGRTEVFF.

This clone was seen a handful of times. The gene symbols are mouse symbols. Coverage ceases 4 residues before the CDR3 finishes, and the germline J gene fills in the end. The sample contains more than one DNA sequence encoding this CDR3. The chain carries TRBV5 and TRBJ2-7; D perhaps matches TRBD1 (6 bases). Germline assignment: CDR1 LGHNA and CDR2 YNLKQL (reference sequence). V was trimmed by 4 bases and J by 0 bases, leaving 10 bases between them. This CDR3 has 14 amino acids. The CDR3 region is CASSPDRSSYEQYF. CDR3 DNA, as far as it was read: TGTGCCAGCAGCCCCGACAGGAGCTCCTAT.

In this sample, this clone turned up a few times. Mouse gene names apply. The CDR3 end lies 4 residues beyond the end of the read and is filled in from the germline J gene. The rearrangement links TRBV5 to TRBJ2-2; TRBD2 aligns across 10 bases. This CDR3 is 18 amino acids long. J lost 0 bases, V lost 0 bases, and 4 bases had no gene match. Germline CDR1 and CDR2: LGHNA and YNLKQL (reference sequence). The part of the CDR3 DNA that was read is TGTGCCAGCAGCCAAGACCGGACTGGGGGAGCAAACACCGGG. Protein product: CASSQDRTGGANTG. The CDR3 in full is CASSQDRTGGANTGQLYF.

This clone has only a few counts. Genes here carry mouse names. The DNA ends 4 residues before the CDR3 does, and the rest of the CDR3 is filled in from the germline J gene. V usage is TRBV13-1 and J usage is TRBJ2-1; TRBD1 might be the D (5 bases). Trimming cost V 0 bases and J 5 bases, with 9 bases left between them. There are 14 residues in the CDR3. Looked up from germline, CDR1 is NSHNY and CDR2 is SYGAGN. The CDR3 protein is CASSDAKGNAEQFF. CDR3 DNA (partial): TGTGCCAGCAGTGATGCAAAGGGGAATGCT.

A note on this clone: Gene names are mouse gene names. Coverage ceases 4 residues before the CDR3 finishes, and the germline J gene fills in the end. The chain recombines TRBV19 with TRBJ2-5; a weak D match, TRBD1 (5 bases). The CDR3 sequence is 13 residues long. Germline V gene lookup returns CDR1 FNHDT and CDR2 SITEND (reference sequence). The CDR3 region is CASSTTDPDTQYF. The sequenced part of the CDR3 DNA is TGTGCCAGCAGTACGACAGATCCGGAC.

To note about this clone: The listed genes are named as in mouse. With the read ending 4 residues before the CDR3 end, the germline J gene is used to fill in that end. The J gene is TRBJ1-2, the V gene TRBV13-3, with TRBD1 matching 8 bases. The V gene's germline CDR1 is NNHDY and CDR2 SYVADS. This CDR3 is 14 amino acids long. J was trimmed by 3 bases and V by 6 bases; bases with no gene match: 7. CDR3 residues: CASKIRGQDSDYTF. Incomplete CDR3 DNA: TGTGCCAGCAAAATCAGGGGGCAGGACTCC.

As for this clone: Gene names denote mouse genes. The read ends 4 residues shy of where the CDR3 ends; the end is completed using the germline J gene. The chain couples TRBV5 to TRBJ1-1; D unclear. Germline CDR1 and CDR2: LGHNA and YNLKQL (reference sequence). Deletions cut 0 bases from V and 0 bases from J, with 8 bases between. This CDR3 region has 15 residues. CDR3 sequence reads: CASSQDPHTNTEVFF. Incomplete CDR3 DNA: TGTGCCAGCAGCCAAGATCCACATACAAACACA.

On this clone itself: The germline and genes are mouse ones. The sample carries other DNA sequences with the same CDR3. The DNA read from the CDR3 is TGTGCCAGCAGTAGACTGGGGGTCCAAGAC. It translates to CASSRLGVQD. In full, the CDR3 is CASSRLGVQDTQYF. The J gene is TRBJ2-5, the V gene TRBV19; TRBD2 matches 9 bases. Read data end 4 residues before the CDR3 end; the end is taken from the germline J gene. Germline CDR1 reads FNHDT; CDR2 reads SITEND (reference sequence). The V and J ends lost 3 bases and 2 bases, in that order; junction bases with no gene match: 1. The CDR3 totals 14 residues.

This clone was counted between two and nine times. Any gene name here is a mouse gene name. This CDR3 reads CASSDTGGPEQFF. The CDR3 DNA, read in part, is TGTGCCAGCAGTGATACTGGGGGCCCT. This chain connects TRBV13-1 to TRBJ2-1, with 8 bases aligning to TRBD2. The DNA ends 4 residues before the CDR3 does, and the rest of the CDR3 is filled in from the germline J gene. Germline lookup yields CDR1 NSHNY and CDR2 SYGAGN. The CDR3 consists of 13 residues.

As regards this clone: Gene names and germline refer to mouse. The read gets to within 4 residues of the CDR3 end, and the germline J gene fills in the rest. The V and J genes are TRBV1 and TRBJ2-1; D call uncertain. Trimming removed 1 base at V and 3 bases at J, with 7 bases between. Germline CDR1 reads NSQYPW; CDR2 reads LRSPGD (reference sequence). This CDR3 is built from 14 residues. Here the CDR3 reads CTCSAADIYAEQFF. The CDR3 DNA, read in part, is TGCACCTGCAGTGCAGCCGACATCTATGCT.

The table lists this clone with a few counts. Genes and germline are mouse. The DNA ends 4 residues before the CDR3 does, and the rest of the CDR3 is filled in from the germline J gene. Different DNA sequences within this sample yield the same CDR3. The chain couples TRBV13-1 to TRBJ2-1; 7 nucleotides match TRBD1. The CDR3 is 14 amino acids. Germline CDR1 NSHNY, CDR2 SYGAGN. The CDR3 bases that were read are TGTGCCAGCAGTGATGGACAGGGACGAGCT. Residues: CASSDGQGRA. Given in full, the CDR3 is CASSDGQGRAEQFF.

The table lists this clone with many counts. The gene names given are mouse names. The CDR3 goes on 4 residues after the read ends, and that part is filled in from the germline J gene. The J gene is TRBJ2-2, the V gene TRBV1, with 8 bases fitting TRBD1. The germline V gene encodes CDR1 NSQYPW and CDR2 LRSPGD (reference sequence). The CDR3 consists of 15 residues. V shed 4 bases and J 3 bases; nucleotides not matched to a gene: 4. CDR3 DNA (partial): TGCACCTGCAGTGTACAGGGGGGAGACACCGGG. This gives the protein CTCSVQGGDTG. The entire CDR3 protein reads CTCSVQGGDTGQLYF.

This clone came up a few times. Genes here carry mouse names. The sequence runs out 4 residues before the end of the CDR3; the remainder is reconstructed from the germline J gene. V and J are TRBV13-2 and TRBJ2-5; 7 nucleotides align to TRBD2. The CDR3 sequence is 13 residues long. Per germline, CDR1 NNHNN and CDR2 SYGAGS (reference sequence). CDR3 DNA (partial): TGTGCCAGCGGTGGACTGGGAAAAGAC. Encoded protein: CASGGLGKD. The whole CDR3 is CASGGLGKDTQYF.

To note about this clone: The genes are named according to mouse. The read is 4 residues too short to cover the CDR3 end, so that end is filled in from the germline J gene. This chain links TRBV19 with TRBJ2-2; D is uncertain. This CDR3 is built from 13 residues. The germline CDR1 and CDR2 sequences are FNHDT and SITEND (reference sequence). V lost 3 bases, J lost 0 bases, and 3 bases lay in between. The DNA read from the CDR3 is TGTGCCAGCAGTAATGCAAACACCGGG. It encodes CASSNANTG. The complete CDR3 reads CASSNANTGQLYF. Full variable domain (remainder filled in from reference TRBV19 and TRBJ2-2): GGIITQTPKFLIGQEGQKLTLKCQQNFNHDTMYWYRQDSGKGLRLIYYSITENDLQKGDLSEGYDASREKKSSFSLTVTSAQKNEMAVFLCASSNANTGQLYFGEGSKLTVL.

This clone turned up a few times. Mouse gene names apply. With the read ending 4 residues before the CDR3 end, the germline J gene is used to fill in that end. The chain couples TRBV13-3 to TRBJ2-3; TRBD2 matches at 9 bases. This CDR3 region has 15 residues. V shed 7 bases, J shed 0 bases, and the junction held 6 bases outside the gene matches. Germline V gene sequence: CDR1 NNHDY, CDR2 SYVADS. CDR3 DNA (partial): TGTGCCAGCGGGACTGGGTCCTCTAGTGCAGAA. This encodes CASGTGSSSAE. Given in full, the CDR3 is CASGTGSSSAETLYF.

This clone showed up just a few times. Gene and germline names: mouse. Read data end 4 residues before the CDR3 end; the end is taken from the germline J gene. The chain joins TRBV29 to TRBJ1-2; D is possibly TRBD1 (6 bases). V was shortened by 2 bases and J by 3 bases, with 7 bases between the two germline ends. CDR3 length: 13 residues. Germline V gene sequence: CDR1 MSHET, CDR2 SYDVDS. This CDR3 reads CASSLPGDSDYTF. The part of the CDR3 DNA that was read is TGTGCTAGCAGTTTACCAGGGGACTCC.

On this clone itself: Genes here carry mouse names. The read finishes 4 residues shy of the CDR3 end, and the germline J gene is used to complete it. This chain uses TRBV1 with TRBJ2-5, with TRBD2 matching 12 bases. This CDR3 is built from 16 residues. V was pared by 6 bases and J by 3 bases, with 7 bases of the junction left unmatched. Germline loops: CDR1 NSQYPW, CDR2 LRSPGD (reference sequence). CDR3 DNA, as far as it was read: TGCACCTGCAGGGGCCCGGGACTGGGGGGACAAGAC. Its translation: CTCRGPGLGGQD. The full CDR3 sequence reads CTCRGPGLGGQDTQYF.

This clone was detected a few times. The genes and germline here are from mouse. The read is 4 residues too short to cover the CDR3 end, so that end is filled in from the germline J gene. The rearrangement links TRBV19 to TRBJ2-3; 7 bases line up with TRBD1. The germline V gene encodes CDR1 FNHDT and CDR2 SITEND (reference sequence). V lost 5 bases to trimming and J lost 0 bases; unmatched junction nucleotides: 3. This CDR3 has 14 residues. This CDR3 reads CASRGQLSAETLYF. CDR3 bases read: TGTGCCAGCAGGGGACAGCTTAGTGCAGAA.